This T cell receptor (beta chain) was identified in a study of T cells in Graves' hyperthyroidism and ophthalmopathy. The sample holds many counts of this clonotype. The TCR beta CDR3 regions underwent amplification using RNA transcripts as the source. HTBI primers drove first-round RT-PCR of the TCR CDR3. TCRdb redid the calling of the multiplex PCR reads with MiXCR, one entry per CDR3 protein. Of under 400,000 distinct CDR3 sequences in the sample, roughly 20% were seen once. The receptor's source is a woman in her 50s with Graves' hyperthyroidism. The sequenced material came from blood.

The CDR3 sequence is CASSLGDGNYGYTF. CDR3 DNA sequence: TGCGCCAGCAGCTTGGGCGACGGTAACTATGGCTACACCTTC. V gene TRBV5-1 combines with J gene TRBJ1-2; D is uncertain. CDR1 SGHRS and CDR2 YFSETQ come from the germline V gene. This CDR3 contains 14 residues. The V gene lost 0 bases and the J gene lost 1 base, with 7 bases spanning the gap.